What follows is one T cell receptor (beta chain) and its context. This table comes from immunoSEQ multiplex PCR, and its TCRdb copy is limited to in-frame clones, with some not included. This table has some 460,000 clones, nearly 90% appearing once. The treatment denotes: 19 received Ad26.COV2.S at low or high dose, single or two shots; about five received placebo; per-sample allocation not given. Sampling took place 63 days after the first vaccine or placebo injection. Based in Boston, the donor was an adult of 18-55 years. The germline CDR1 and CDR2 sequences are MNHEY and SVGEGT. The V gene end was trimmed by 3 bases and the J gene end by 3 bases; junction bases not matched to a gene: 10. CDR3 length: 17 residues. The data are from a study of Ad26.COV2.S vaccination and SARS-CoV-2 variants. Study background: The Ad26.COV2.S arm of the COV1001 trial was where the donor was placed.

The receptor's source is a person between 18 and 65 years old who received the Ad26.COV2.S COVID-19 vaccine or a placebo. The material was peripheral blood, obtained in a trial of Ad26.COV2.S vaccine versus placebo. V is TRBV6-2 or TRBV6-3 and J is TRBJ2-1, with TRBD2 matching over 8 bases. The CDR3 DNA reads TGTGCCAGCAGTTATTCCCAGGGCGGGGGGATCTACAATGAGCAGTTCTTC. It codes for CASSYSQGGGIYNEQFF.